Reported below is one T cell receptor (beta chain). The target antigen is unknown. The data were taken from a study of cytomegalovirus exposure and HLA in healthy donors. General study results and limits: Whilst most TCR sequences proved rare, a subset of public TCRs occurred across many donors.

PCR employed 60 Vbeta and 13 Jbeta primers. Libraries were prepared by immunoSEQ multiplex PCR; TCRdb keeps only in-frame clonotypes and omits some of them. The profile shows about 130,000 clones, more than 65% of them singletons. In germline, CDR1 is MNHEY, CDR2 SVGAGI. V lost 2 bases, J lost 11 bases, and 15 bases lay in between. The CDR3 runs to 14 residues. The gene calls are TRBV6-5 and TRBJ1-4; D possibly corresponds to TRBD1 (5 bases). The sequenced material came from PBMCs. The clonotype was recovered from a woman aged 40 to 55 in good health and CMV-seropositive. CDR3 protein: CASSYKDSGWKLFF. The CDR3 DNA reads TGTGCCAGCAGTTACAAAGACAGTGGCTGGAAACTGTTTTTT.